This TCR beta chain was obtained from a study of T cell changes during pregnancy in multiple sclerosis. Sequenced by immunoSEQ multiplex PCR; TCRdb stores in-frame clones only, minus some. Altogether tens of thousands of clones are present, under 90% being singletons, with the ten largest covering over 7.5%. The junction had 8 bases not matched to a gene; V was cut back by 5 bases and J by 2 bases. The CDR3 is 18 amino acids. CDR1 is PRHDT, CDR2 FYEKMQ, per germline (reference sequence). J is TRBJ2-1 and V is TRBV13; TRBD2 agrees at 14 bases. The specimen was peripheral blood, collected after pregnancy. This TCR derives from a female donor in good health, enrolled as a control in a pregnancy study. The chain's CDR3 is CASSPTSGRALAYNEQFF. The CDR3 DNA is TGTGCCAGCAGCCCGACTAGCGGGAGGGCCCTAGCCTACAATGAGCAGTTCTTC.